The 26 T cell receptor beta chains listed next were all sequenced from one sample in a study of blood T cells in healthy people across ages. The authors ran a second PCR of roughly 6 to 12 cycles using a sample-barcoded 5' primer and a J-beta primer mix. TCRdb reprocessed the 5' RACE reads with MiXCR, giving one entry per CDR3 protein. The table includes about 640,000 distinct CDR3 sequences, approximately 40% detected once. Sequencing was performed on blood. These receptors all come from a man of 80 years or more in good health.

The sample holds one count of this clonotype. V and J are TRBV29-1 and TRBJ2-4; the match to TRBD2 covers 14 bases. With 3 bases clipped from V and 13 bases from J, the junction kept 2 bases outside the gene matches. Germline-derived CDR1 and CDR2 are SQVTM and ANQGSEA. The CDR3 sequence is 12 residues long. For the CDR3, the DNA is TGCAGCGTTGAGACTAGCGGGGGGGGGCAGTACTTC. Protein: CSVETSGGGQYF.

This clonotype appeared a few times. The chain combines TRBV10-3 with TRBJ2-7, with 8 bases aligning to TRBD2. The CDR3 has 17 amino acids. With V trimmed by 8 bases and J by 7 bases, 22 bases remained unmatched. Germline CDR1 is ENHRY and CDR2 is SYGVKD. The CDR3 spells CAIGDEVRVSGILEQYF. The CDR3 DNA sequence: TGTGCCATCGGCGACGAGGTTCGTGTTAGCGGGATCTTAGAGCAGTACTTC.

V and J are TRBV5-4 and TRBJ2-5; perhaps D is TRBD1 or TRBD2 (5 bases each). The germline CDR1 and CDR2 sequences are SGHNT and YYREEE (reference sequence). The V and J ends lost 0 bases and 11 bases respectively, with 23 bases between them. The CDR3 runs 16 residues. In nucleotides, the CDR3 is TGTGCCAGCAGCTTGGGAGGGTCGGGGCCCCACAATGAGCAGTACTTC. Translation: CASSLGGSGPHNEQYF.

Points on this clonotype: At one end, the junction sequence differs from germline, possibly due to a read error. The V and J genes are TRBV20-1 and TRBJ2-7, with 8 positions matching TRBD1. Germline values: CDR1 DFQATT, CDR2 SNEGSKA (reference sequence). This CDR3 comprises 16 residues. CDR3 nucleotide sequence: TGCAGTGCTAGAGATGCCGGACAGGGAACCTCCCACGAGCAGTACTTC. This translates into CSARDAGQGTSHEQYF.

The J gene is TRBJ2-1, the V gene TRBV2, with 7 bases matching TRBD2. With V trimmed by 2 bases and J by 5 bases, 9 bases remained unmatched. Germline CDR1 SNHLY, CDR2 FYNNEI. The CDR3 covers 16 residues. The CDR3 DNA is TGTGCCAGCAGTGAATTGGGGGAGGGCCGCGACAATGAGCAGTTCTTC. Protein sequence: CASSELGEGRDNEQFF.

This clonotype was seen a handful of times. J is TRBJ2-2 and V is TRBV7-3; D uncertain. V was trimmed by 1 base and J by 6 bases, leaving 9 bases between them. The germline CDR1 and CDR2 sequences are SGHTA and FQGTGA. CDR3 length equals 14 residues. CDR3 amino acids: CASSLNPRPGELFF. DNA of the CDR3: TGTGCCAGCAGCTTAAATCCTAGGCCCGGGGAGCTGTTTTTT.

There are a few counts of this clonotype. The chain uses TRBV7-2 and TRBJ2-7; the D call may be TRBD1 or TRBD2 (5 bases each). The DNA end favors TRBJ2-5, so the J call may be wrong. In germline, CDR1 is SGHTA, CDR2 FQGNSA. The CDR3 has 13 amino acids. The DNA of the CDR3 is TGTGCCAGCAGCTTCCTAGGGGAGGAGACCCAGTACTTC. This sequence encodes CASSFLGEETQYF.

With regard to this clonotype: Mismatch with germline at one junction end may stem from a read error. V gene TRBV28 combines with J gene TRBJ2-7; TRBD2 aligns across 11 bases. The CDR3 is made up of 15 amino acids. Per germline, CDR1 MDHEN and CDR2 SYDVKM. Written as DNA, the CDR3 is TGTGCCGGCAGTTTGACTAGCGGGATTGTCTACGAGCAGTACTTC. It codes for CAGSLTSGIVYEQYF.

The chain is built from TRBV14 and TRBJ2-5; the D is unclear. V gave up 4 bases and J gave up 0 bases, with 30 bases separating them. Germline V gene sequence: CDR1 SGHDN, CDR2 FVKESK. This CDR3 has 21 residues. DNA of the CDR3: TGTGCCAGCAGCCCGTTTGGCGTGGGCCCCAGCCGTTTTAGGTACCAAGAGACCCAGTACTTC. This sequence encodes CASSPFGVGPSRFRYQETQYF.

This clonotype has only a few counts. The chain combines TRBV6-2 or TRBV6-3 with TRBJ1-2; 7 nucleotides agree with TRBD1. CDR1 and CDR2 from the germline V gene are MNHEY and SVGEGT. This CDR3 has 15 amino acids. Unmatched junction bases numbered 12, after V lost 5 bases and J lost 6 bases. CDR3 sequence reads: CASSQTGKTSNGYTF. Here the CDR3 DNA reads TGTGCCAGCAGTCAGACAGGGAAGACTAGCAATGGCTACACCTTC.

V usage is TRBV28 and J usage is TRBJ2-5; TRBD2 aligns across 8 bases. The CDR3 is 17 residues long. V dropped 5 bases and J dropped 2; count of bases not matched to a gene: 13. Per germline, CDR1 MDHEN and CDR2 SYDVKM. Written as DNA, the CDR3 is TGTGCCAGCAGTCTATACCAGGCGGGAGGCCATCAAGAGACCCAGTACTTC. This translates into CASSLYQAGGHQETQYF.

This clonotype was seen just once. The chain joins TRBV14 to TRBJ2-2, with D uncertain. The germline V gene encodes CDR1 SGHDN and CDR2 FVKESK. The CDR3 is made up of 15 amino acids. Trimming took off 4 bases at V and 9 bases at J, with 18 bases between the two ends. Here the CDR3 reads CASSPGIRTVRELFF. In nucleotides, the CDR3 is TGTGCCAGCAGCCCGGGCATTCGGACCGTCCGGGAGCTGTTTTTT.

V gene TRBV20-1 combines with J gene TRBJ2-7, with TRBD2 matching 7 bases. Germline lookup yields CDR1 DFQATT and CDR2 SNEGSKA (reference sequence). The CDR3 loop spans 13 amino acids. V trimming: 3 bases; J trimming: 3 bases; junction bases outside the gene matches: 5. CDR3: CSARTTSVYEQYF. The DNA of the CDR3 is TGCAGTGCTAGGACCACTAGCGTCTACGAGCAGTACTTC.

This clonotype was detected ten times or more. This rearrangement joins TRBV5-1 to TRBJ1-5; perhaps TRBD1 as D (5 bases). Trimming shortened V by 4 bases and J by 7 bases, and 12 bases separated the two germline ends. This CDR3 is 13 amino acids long. Germline V lookup: CDR1 SGHRS, CDR2 YFSETQ. The CDR3: CASSRSGDQPQHF. CDR3 nucleotides: TGCGCCAGCAGCCGGTCGGGGGACCAGCCCCAGCATTTT.

This clonotype was seen more than once but under ten times. The genes are TRBV7-2 and TRBJ2-5, with D hard to call. This CDR3 contains 13 residues. Trimming removed 1 base at V and 4 bases at J, with 7 bases between. CDR1 is SGHTA and CDR2 is FQGNSA in the germline V gene. Here the CDR3 reads CASSLVAIETQYF. CDR3 coding DNA: TGTGCCAGCAGCTTAGTGGCTATAGAGACCCAGTACTTC.

This clonotype was counted many times. CDR3 sequence reads: CASRPRRDSTYEQYF. The CDR3 coding sequence is TGTGCCAGCCGGCCCCGCAGGGACTCAACCTACGAGCAGTACTTC. The gene calls are TRBV27 and TRBJ2-7; D may be TRBD2 (6 bases). Trimming took 8 bases from V and 2 from J, leaving 19 bases between them. The germline V gene encodes CDR1 MNHEY and CDR2 SMNVEV (reference sequence). This CDR3 has 15 residues.

This clonotype was counted ten times or more. The chain recombines TRBV7-2 with TRBJ2-3; D gene unclear. The CDR3 totals 12 residues. V was pared by 1 base and J by 7 bases, with 6 bases between. Per germline, CDR1 SGHTA and CDR2 FQGNSA. Here the CDR3 reads CASSLDVNTQYF. CDR3 nucleotides: TGTGCCAGCAGCTTAGATGTTAATACGCAGTATTTT.

The chain links TRBV30 to TRBJ1-6; TRBD1 matches at 8 bases. V gave up 1 base and J gave up 9 bases; unmatched junction bases: 5. This CDR3 has 14 amino acids. Per germline, CDR1 GTSNPN and CDR2 SVGIG (reference sequence). In DNA, the CDR3 is TGTGCCTGGAGTGAACAGGGGGGCGGTTCACCCCTCCACTTT. Translation: CAWSEQGGGSPLHF. Full variable domain (outside the CDR3, taken from reference TRBV30 and TRBJ1-6): SQTIHQWPATLVQPVGSPLSLECTVEGTSNPNLYWYRQAAGRGLQLLFYSVGIGQISSEVPQNLSASRPQDRQFILSSKKLLLSDSGFYLCAWSEQGGGSPLHFGNGTRLTVT.

The V and J genes are TRBV27 and TRBJ2-3, with D perhaps TRBD2 (6 bases). CDR1 MNHEY and CDR2 SMNVEV come from the germline V gene (reference sequence). V dropped 5 bases and J dropped 2 bases, with 14 bases sitting between them. The CDR3 extends over 15 amino acids. The CDR3: CASSTFSGPTDTQYF. DNA for the CDR3: TGTGCCAGCAGTACTTTTAGCGGCCCCACAGATACGCAGTATTTT.

Ten or more counts support this clonotype. The chain carries TRBV12-3 or TRBV12-4 and TRBJ2-5; 8 positions match TRBD1. This CDR3 comprises 14 residues. The J segment lost 2 bases and the V segment lost 6 bases, leaving 5 bases of the junction unmatched. The CDR3 region is CASSNTGGQETQYF. DNA of the CDR3: TGTGCCAGCAGCAACACAGGGGGACAAGAGACCCAGTACTTC.

This clonotype was seen a few times. This chain joins TRBV3-1 and TRBJ2-5; TRBD2 matches 7 bases. The DNA end lines up better with TRBJ2-7; the J call may be wrong. There are 16 residues in the CDR3. Germline V gene lookup returns CDR1 LGHDT and CDR2 YNNKEL (reference sequence). The CDR3 loop is CASSQPKRDKFGEQYF. In DNA, the CDR3 is TGTGCCAGCAGCCAACCGAAGCGGGATAAGTTCGGCGAGCAGTACTTC.

CDR3 residues: CASSSNQGAGYEQYF. The DNA of the CDR3 is TGTGCCAGCAGTTCAAACCAGGGGGCAGGCTACGAGCAGTACTTC. The chain couples TRBV28 to TRBJ2-7; the match to TRBD1 covers 8 bases. From germline, CDR1 is MDHEN and CDR2 SYDVKM. This CDR3 is 15 amino acids long. With V trimmed by 4 bases and J by 3 bases, 8 bases remained unmatched.

The chain uses TRBV20-1 and TRBJ2-3; 8 nucleotides agree with TRBD2. The CDR3 sequence is 13 residues long. V lost 5 bases, J lost 4 bases, and 5 bases stayed unmatched. CDR1 and CDR2 (germline): DFQATT, SNEGSKA (reference sequence). This CDR3 reads CSAPTGGADTQYF. The CDR3 nucleotides are TGCAGTGCTCCGACCGGGGGGGCAGATACGCAGTATTTT.

This chain joins TRBV7-9 and TRBJ2-4; 7 positions match TRBD2. CDR3 size: 15 residues. After removal of 5 bases from V and 1 base from J, the junction contained 5 bases not matched to a gene. Germline loops: CDR1 SEHNR, CDR2 FQNEAQ (reference sequence). In DNA form, the CDR3 reads TGTGCCAGCAGCGCCGACGGGGGGGCCAAAAACATTCAGTACTTC. It encodes CASSADGGAKNIQYF.

The genes are TRBV25-1 and TRBJ1-4; D is ambiguous. V dropped 8 bases and J dropped 7 bases, with 14 bases sitting between them. In germline, CDR1 is MGHDK, CDR2 SYGVNS. The CDR3 contains 13 residues. This CDR3 is CASQQQPAEKLFF. CDR3 DNA sequence: TGTGCCAGCCAACAGCAACCGGCTGAAAAACTGTTTTTT. Full variable domain (missing parts from reference TRBV25-1 and TRBJ1-4): EADIYQTPRYLVIGTGKKITLECSQTMGHDKMYWYQQDPGMELHLIHYSYGVNSTEKGDLSSESTVSRIRTEHFPLTLESARPSHTSQYLCASQQQPAEKLFFGSGTQLSVL.

The chain joins TRBV2 to TRBJ2-2; D remains unclear. The CDR3 runs to 16 residues. Trimming shortened V by 5 bases and J by 1 base, and 14 bases separated the two germline ends. The germline V gene has CDR1 SNHLY and CDR2 FYNNEI. CDR3 sequence: CASSHKLDLNTGELFF. CDR3 DNA sequence: TGTGCCAGCAGTCACAAACTCGACCTGAACACCGGGGAGCTGTTTTTT.